These 6 T cell receptor beta chains share one sample of origin, sequenced in a study of graft-versus-host responses after intestinal transplantation. TCRdb's copy holds only in-frame clones and misses some; the assay was immunoSEQ multiplex PCR. Of over 100,000 clones detected, approximately 94% appear once; the ten largest clones hold roughly 0.24%. Which antigens these TCRs recognize remains unknown. The sequencing here drew on unstimulated CD4+ T cells sorted from spleen or lymph node cells, taken before transplant. These receptors were obtained from a human donor who was the organ donor for an intestinal transplant.

The V and J genes are TRBV6-1 and TRBJ2-3, with D possibly being TRBD2 (5 bases). The CDR3 loop spans 16 amino acids. Germline V gene data show CDR1 as MNHNS and CDR2 as SASEGT. V was pared by 0 bases and J by 2 bases, with 12 bases between. The CDR3 nucleotides read TGTGCCAGCAGTGAAGCATGGAGTCGGGACACAGATACGCAGTATTTT. Its translation is CASSEAWSRDTDTQYF.

The gene calls are TRBV6-1 and TRBJ2-7; maybe TRBD2 (7 bases). Trimming shortened V by 7 bases and J by 0 bases, and 16 bases separated the two germline ends. The CDR3 totals 15 residues. Germline assignment: CDR1 MNHNS and CDR2 SASEGT. The CDR3 spells CASTEGGGSSYEQYF. CDR3 coding DNA: TGTGCCAGCACTGAGGGAGGGGGAAGCTCCTACGAGCAGTACTTC.

The J gene is TRBJ1-2, the V gene TRBV6-5, with a tentative D call TRBD1 (5 bases). Trimming cost V 5 bases and J 2 bases, with 15 bases left between them. The CDR3 loop spans 15 amino acids. Germline values: CDR1 MNHEY, CDR2 SVGAGI. CDR3 nucleotide sequence: TGTGCCAGCAGTGTTGACCAGGGATCAAACTATGGCTACACCTTC. Translated: CASSVDQGSNYGYTF.

The chain carries TRBV29-1 and TRBJ1-1; D is uncertain. The CDR3 runs 13 residues. The germline V gene encodes CDR1 SQVTM and CDR2 ANQGSEA. V was cut by 3 bases and J by 2 bases, with 10 bases left in between. The CDR3 is CSVEEQQNTEAFF. Here the CDR3 DNA reads TGCAGCGTTGAGGAACAGCAAAACACTGAAGCTTTCTTT.

This chain links TRBV19 with TRBJ2-5; TRBD2 matches at 15 bases. CDR3 length: 16 amino acids. V lost 0 bases and J lost 9; bases outside the gene matches: 5. The V gene's germline CDR1 is LNHDA and CDR2 SQIVND (reference sequence). CDR3 bases: TGTGCCAGTAGTATAGAGGGACTAGCGGGAGGTGAGGCCCAGTACTTC. It encodes CASSIEGLAGGEAQYF.

This clone has a single count. This rearrangement joins TRBV2 to TRBJ2-2; unclear D gene. Trimming pared 6 bases from V and 1 base from J, leaving 12 bases between. The germline V gene encodes CDR1 SNHLY and CDR2 FYNNEI. The CDR3 contains 15 residues. The CDR3 DNA reads TGTGCCAGCAGCCCCGTGGGCGGGAACACCGGGGAGCTGTTTTTT. Protein: CASSPVGGNTGELFF.